The 25 T cell receptor beta chains below come from one sample, sequenced in a study of blood T cell repertoires in COVID-19. Clones were read by immunoSEQ multiplex PCR, and TCRdb kept only the in-frame ones, dropping some. The data show about half a million clones, with approximately 83% seen just once and approximately 3.4% held by the top ten. Material for sequencing was peripheral blood. These receptors were taken from a human donor in a cohort sampled during active COVID-19.

The chain couples TRBV6-1 to TRBJ1-4; no clear D. This CDR3 has 13 residues. Germline V gives CDR1 MNHNS, CDR2 SASEGT. V dropped 3 bases and J dropped 13 bases, with 15 bases sitting between them. This CDR3 reads CASSDALLNGLFF. CDR3 coding DNA: TGTGCCAGCAGTGACGCTCTACTCAATGGACTGTTTTTT.

J is TRBJ2-5 and V is TRBV7-2; tentatively, D is TRBD1 (5 bases). CDR3 length equals 13 residues. Germline-derived CDR1 and CDR2 are SGHTA and FQGNSA. V was clipped by 5 bases and J by 3 bases, with 10 bases between them. As DNA, the CDR3 is TGTGCCAGCAGCCCAGCCAGGGAAGAGACCCAGTACTTC. Translation gives CASSPAREETQYF.

This chain joins TRBV6-5 and TRBJ1-1, with D tentatively TRBD1 (5 bases). The CDR3 runs to 14 residues. Trimming took 7 bases from V and 2 from J, leaving 14 bases between them. Germline CDR1 MNHEY, CDR2 SVGAGI. CDR3 sequence: CASTPQGENTEAFF. CDR3 in DNA: TGTGCCAGCACTCCACAAGGGGAAAACACTGAAGCTTTCTTT.

The rearrangement links TRBV19 to TRBJ2-5, with TRBD2 matching 9 bases. Germline-derived CDR1 and CDR2 are LNHDA and SQIVND (reference sequence). This CDR3 region has 14 residues. The junction had 5 bases not matched to a gene; V was cut back by 8 bases and J by 1 base. CDR3 loop: CASESGRPQETQYF. The CDR3, as DNA: TGTGCCAGTGAAAGCGGGAGGCCCCAAGAGACCCAGTACTTC.

This chain joins TRBV28 and TRBJ1-2, with 9 bases matching TRBD1. Per germline, CDR1 MDHEN and CDR2 SYDVKM. The CDR3 has 13 amino acids. After removal of 5 bases from V and 6 bases from J, the junction contained 4 bases not matched to a gene. The CDR3 bases are TGTGCCAGCAGTGCCCGGACAGGGGATGGCTACACCTTC. Translated: CASSARTGDGYTF.

Notes on this clone: At the DNA level, this CDR3 is encoded by other sequences in the same sample as well. This chain joins TRBV28 and TRBJ2-3; D perhaps matches TRBD1 (6 bases). From germline, CDR1 is MDHEN and CDR2 SYDVKM. V was trimmed by 0 bases and J by 1 base, leaving 8 bases between them. The CDR3 contains 15 residues. DNA of the CDR3: TGTGCCAGCAGTTTATGGGCAGGGGGCACAGATACGCAGTATTTT. Translating it yields CASSLWAGGTDTQYF. Based on the CDR3 plus reference TRBV28 and TRBJ2-3, the full variable domain is DVKVTQSSRYLVKRTGEKVFLECVQDMDHENMFWYRQDPGLGLRLIYFSYDVKMKEKGDIPEGYSVSREKKERFSLILESASTNQTSMYLCASSLWAGGTDTQYFGPGTRLTVL.

The rearrangement uses TRBV30 and TRBJ2-5; TRBD1 is a possible D gene (5 bases). The CDR3 sequence is 11 residues long. The V gene's germline CDR1 is GTSNPN and CDR2 SVGIG (reference sequence). The V gene lost 4 bases and the J gene lost 9 bases, with 12 bases spanning the gap. CDR3 coding DNA: TGTGCCTGGACCACAGGTGGGGCCCAGTACTTC. Translation gives CAWTTGGAQYF.

The chain combines TRBV7-9 with TRBJ1-2; 11 nucleotides match TRBD1. With 5 bases clipped from V and 8 bases from J, the junction kept 22 bases outside the gene matches. This CDR3 has 19 residues. Germline V gene lookup returns CDR1 SEHNR and CDR2 FQNEAQ (reference sequence). For the CDR3, the DNA is TGTGCCAGCAGCCCGACGTTTGGACAGGGGGCGCCGAGTGTCTTGGGCTACACCTTC. Its protein is CASSPTFGQGAPSVLGYTF.

A word on this clone: One end of the junction varies from germline; a read error may be responsible. J is TRBJ1-1 and V is TRBV6-6; D not certain. Germline V gene data show CDR1 as MNHNY and CDR2 as SVGAGI (reference sequence). CDR3 length: 15 amino acids. The CDR3 DNA is TGTGCCAGCACTTACTACAGCAACCTGAACACTGAAGCTTTCTTT. It encodes CASTYYSNLNTEAFF.

In DNA form, the CDR3 reads TGTGCCAGCTCACTTGCGGGGGATAGCAATCAGCCCCAGCATTTT. Residues: CASSLAGDSNQPQHF. V gene TRBV18 combines with J gene TRBJ1-5; possible D gene TRBD1, 5 bases. CDR1 and CDR2 (germline): KGHSH, LQKENI. Trimming cost V 4 bases and J 0 bases, with 10 bases left between them. This CDR3 contains 15 residues.

This clone has a handful of counts. The chain is built from TRBV5-1 and TRBJ1-4, with 7 positions matching TRBD1. The CDR3 has 14 residues. Germline V gives CDR1 SGHRS, CDR2 YFSETQ. The V gene end was trimmed by 4 bases and the J gene end by 6 bases; junction bases not matched to a gene: 6. The CDR3 reads CASSQDREDEKLFF. The CDR3 bases are TGCGCCAGCAGCCAAGACAGGGAGGATGAAAAACTGTTTTTT.

The chain employs TRBV29-1 and TRBJ1-1; D might be TRBD1 (6 bases). The CDR3 has 13 amino acids. Germline loops: CDR1 SQVTM, CDR2 ANQGSEA. V lost 2 bases to trimming and J lost 3 bases, with 10 bases between them. The CDR3 sequence: CSVESNRDTEAFF. The CDR3 nucleotides read TGCAGCGTTGAAAGCAACAGGGACACTGAAGCTTTCTTT.

The chain joins TRBV7-9 to TRBJ1-1; TRBD1 matches 8 bases. CDR3 length: 15 residues. Looked up from germline, CDR1 is SEHNR and CDR2 is FQNEAQ (reference sequence). V was clipped by 4 bases and J by 1 base; unmatched bases: 5. The CDR3 sequence is CASSSYDRGNTEAFF. Written as DNA, the CDR3 is TGTGCCAGCAGCTCATACGACAGGGGGAACACTGAAGCTTTCTTT.

The chain couples TRBV9 to TRBJ1-1; 11 bases fit TRBD1. The length of the CDR3 is 14 residues. The V gene's germline CDR1 is SGDLS and CDR2 YYNGEE. The junction had 2 bases not matched to a gene; V was cut back by 3 bases and J by 4 bases. CDR3 sequence reads: CASSAGTGGTEAFF. In DNA, the CDR3 is TGTGCCAGCAGCGCAGGGACAGGGGGCACTGAAGCTTTCTTT.

This sequence joins TRBV2 and TRBJ1-1, with unresolved D. Trimming left V 0 bases short and J 3 bases short, with 11 bases between. The germline V gene encodes CDR1 SNHLY and CDR2 FYNNEI. This CDR3 has 15 amino acids. This CDR3 is CASSEARGGDTEAFF. The CDR3 region has the DNA TGTGCCAGCAGTGAAGCGCGCGGCGGGGACACTGAAGCTTTCTTT.

The chain is built from TRBV19 and TRBJ2-1, with 9 nucleotides matching TRBD2. Germline lookup yields CDR1 LNHDA and CDR2 SQIVND (reference sequence). V lost 6 bases and J lost 0; bases outside the gene matches: 6. The CDR3 runs to 16 residues. CDR3 nucleotide sequence: TGTGCCAGTAGGATCAATAGCGGGAGCTCCTACAATGAGCAGTTCTTC. Its translation is CASRINSGSSYNEQFF.

The chain is built from TRBV7-2 and TRBJ1-4; the D gene is possibly TRBD1 (6 bases). CDR1 and CDR2 (germline): SGHTA, FQGNSA. The CDR3 sequence is 15 residues long. V lost 6 bases to trimming and J lost 0 bases, with 11 bases between them. The CDR3 region is CASRSTGTTNEKLFF. The CDR3 nucleotides read TGTGCCAGCAGGTCCACAGGGACAACTAATGAAAAACTGTTTTTT.

CDR3 residues: CASSLVARGTGELFF. The CDR3 DNA follows: TGTGCCAGCAGCTTAGTGGCCCGAGGGACCGGGGAGCTGTTTTTT. The chain is built from TRBV11-2 and TRBJ2-2; D is perhaps TRBD2 (5 bases). Germline CDR1 and CDR2: SGHAT and FQNNGV. The V end lost 1 base, the J end lost 5 bases, and 11 bases lay between the germline ends. CDR3 length equals 15 residues.

The chain links TRBV6-5 to TRBJ1-4; tentative D call: TRBD1 (6 bases). Germline V gene data show CDR1 as MNHEY and CDR2 as SVGAGI. This CDR3 comprises 14 residues. Deletions cut 7 bases from V and 4 bases from J, with 13 bases between. CDR3 amino acids: CASKPPGVNEKLFF. For the CDR3, the DNA is TGTGCCAGCAAGCCCCCAGGGGTTAATGAAAAACTGTTTTTT.

This sequence joins TRBV28 and TRBJ1-6; 7 nucleotides match TRBD1. This CDR3 is 15 amino acids long. V lost 7 bases and J lost 10; bases outside the gene matches: 13. Germline CDR1 is MDHEN and CDR2 is SYDVKM. The CDR3 loop is CASKLLEQGKSPLHF. DNA of the CDR3: TGTGCCAGCAAGCTTTTAGAACAGGGGAAATCACCCCTCCACTTT.

The rearrangement links TRBV15 to TRBJ2-7, with D uncertain. Trimming stripped 0 bases from V and 5 bases from J, with 8 bases between. The CDR3 is made up of 13 amino acids. The germline CDR1 and CDR2 sequences are LNHNV and YYDKDF (reference sequence). The CDR3 DNA is TGTGCCACCAGCAGAGATCCCGCAGACGAGCAGTACTTC. Its protein product is CATSRDPADEQYF.

V gene TRBV7-9 combines with J gene TRBJ2-7; D is perhaps TRBD2 (6 bases). The germline CDR1 and CDR2 sequences are SEHNR and FQNEAQ (reference sequence). V was shortened by 1 base and J by 6 bases, with 7 bases between the two germline ends. The CDR3 loop spans 12 amino acids. CDR3 DNA sequence: TGTGCCAGCAGCTTAGAGGAGGGCGAGCAGTACTTC. Protein: CASSLEEGEQYF.

This clone was detected once. The rearrangement uses TRBV7-9 and TRBJ1-1, with D possibly TRBD1 on 6 matching bases. The V gene's germline CDR1 is SEHNR and CDR2 FQNEAQ (reference sequence). Deletions cut 7 bases from V and 1 base from J, with 10 bases between. This CDR3 has 13 residues. In nucleotides, the CDR3 is TGTGCCAGCACTGGACAGCCGAACACTGAAGCTTTCTTT. Its translation: CASTGQPNTEAFF.

To note about this clone: This sample includes further DNA sequences coding for the same CDR3. The chain has TRBV6-2 or TRBV6-3 and TRBJ2-1, with a possible D match to TRBD1 (5 bases). The CDR3 runs to 12 residues. The germline V gene has CDR1 MNHEY and CDR2 SVGEGT. V was clipped by 0 bases and J by 10 bases, with 7 bases between them. The CDR3, as DNA: TGTGCCAGCAGTTACTCGCAGGGCGAGCAGTTCTTC. Residues: CASSYSQGEQFF.

The rearrangement joins TRBV14 to TRBJ2-1, with 8 positions matching TRBD1. The CDR3 is made up of 14 amino acids. Per the germline V gene, CDR1 is SGHDN and CDR2 is FVKESK. V shed 4 bases and J 10 bases; nucleotides not matched to a gene: 9. The CDR3 loop is CASSRETGAEEQFF. The CDR3 nucleotides are TGTGCCAGCAGCCGAGAGACAGGGGCCGAGGAGCAGTTCTTC.